This T cell receptor beta chain was profiled in a study of blood T cell repertoires in COVID-19. At the level of the study: Sites in the United States, Italy and Spain provided acute and convalescent COVID-19 samples. Sources were T cells, B-cell-depleted T cells, or PBMCs; the material itself was cDNA or gDNA.

Germline values: CDR1 SGHTA, CDR2 FQGTGA. Trimming stripped 5 bases from V and 1 base from J, with 7 bases between. This CDR3 is built from 13 residues. In the authors' methods: Estimation of nucleated cell counts was performed using reference gene primer amplification. The data were produced by immunoSEQ multiplex PCR, yet TCRdb's version contains in-frame clones alone and is incomplete. From that table come the V and J calls and clone size; the DNA was used to work out D and trimming. The sample holds about 280,000 clones; 70% to 90% are singletons and the top ten take around 2.1%. The genes are TRBV7-3 and TRBJ2-3; D uncertain. Material: peripheral blood. The sequence was obtained from a woman between 25 and 40 years old who had recovered from COVID-19. The CDR3 sequence is CASSVYRTDTQYF. DNA of the CDR3: TGTGCCAGCAGCGTCTACCGCACAGATACGCAGTATTTT.